Here is one TCR beta chain with its context. Vbeta (60) and Jbeta (13) primers were used in the PCR. Measured with immunoSEQ multiplex PCR; TCRdb has only the in-frame clones, and not every one. The table includes some 190,000 clones, 81% detected once. The sample comes from a study of cytomegalovirus exposure and HLA in healthy donors. V was clipped by 4 bases and J by 7 bases, with 17 bases between them. This CDR3 region has 15 residues. The germline V gene encodes CDR1 KGHSH and CDR2 LQKENI. The sequencing input was PBMCs. This receptor was obtained from a man between 40 and 49 years old in good health and CMV-seropositive. V is TRBV18 and J is TRBJ2-1; D might be TRBD2 (6 bases). DNA for the CDR3: TGTGCCAGCTCACAAAGCATCTCGGCGGGGAATGAGCAGTTCTTC. It encodes CASSQSISAGNEQFF.